This T cell receptor beta chain came from a study of control samples from healthy donors and cancer patients. The data were produced by immunoSEQ multiplex PCR, yet TCRdb's version contains in-frame clones alone and is incomplete. The sample consists of fewer than 200,000 clones, roughly 95% of them appearing once. CDR3 size: 14 residues. Germline V CDR1 and CDR2: SNHLY, FYNNEI. Between the trimmed V and J ends, which lost 3 bases and 4 bases, there was a span of 9 bases. The V gene is TRBV2, the J gene TRBJ2-2; D remains ambiguous. Sequencing was done on a sample of blood. This sequence originates from a woman younger than 45 in good health. CDR3 protein: CASSEVRFTGELFF. DNA for the CDR3: TGTGCCAGCAGTGAGGTCAGGTTCACCGGGGAGCTGTTTTTT.